This T cell receptor (beta chain) derives from a study of T cells after yellow fever vaccination. The study, taken as a whole, reports: Post-booster repertoires contained most primary-vaccination clones again (around 96% CD4, 85% to 90% CD8).

This clonotype was seen many times. No antigen is known for it. Conversion of TCR transcripts into cDNA relied on 5'RACE template switching, which added a universal primer site and UMIs. TCRdb reprocessed the 5' RACE reads with MiXCR, giving one entry per CDR3 protein. The profile covers 300,000 or so distinct CDR3 sequences, with around 7% appearing a single time and roughly 19% taken by the ten largest. This TCR derives from a man aged 18 to 35 who received the YFV17D yellow fever vaccine. The sequences come from PBMCs, collected 45 days after the first yellow fever vaccination.

The CDR3 region has the DNA TGTGCCAGCAGCTCGCAATTCGGCACTGAAGCTTTCTTT. This gives the protein CASSSQFGTEAFF. The chain couples TRBV25-1 to TRBJ1-1; D is unresolved. This CDR3 has 13 amino acids. Germline V gene sequence: CDR1 MGHDK, CDR2 SYGVNS. The V end lost 6 bases, the J end lost 4 bases, and 12 bases lay between the germline ends. The full variable domain, rest sourced from reference TRBV25-1 and TRBJ1-1, is EADIYQTPRYLVIGTGKKITLECSQTMGHDKMYWYQQDPGMELHLIHYSYGVNSTEKGDLSSESTVSRIRTEHFPLTLESARPSHTSQYLCASSSQFGTEAFFGQGTRLTVV.